This T cell receptor (beta chain) was recovered during a study of CD8 T cells in Susac syndrome. This clonotype was seen a single time. Trimming left V 4 bases short and J 2 bases short, with 9 bases between. Germline CDR1 reads LGHDT; CDR2 reads YNNKEL (reference sequence). The CDR3 runs 14 residues. Random hexamers served to reverse transcribe roughly 0.5 to 1 ug RNA. Coverage of TCR beta CDR3 amplification by immunoSEQ multiplex PCR extended to 54 Vbeta and 13 Jbeta. TCRdb redid the calling of the immunoSEQ multiplex PCR reads with MiXCR, one entry per CDR3 protein. The sample records some 200,000 distinct CDR3 sequences, roughly 95% being singletons. High-throughput TCR beta sequencing covered peripheral CD8+ and CD4+ T cells. Relapsing-remitting disease, either stable or active, was present in the treatment-naive patients who were the multiple sclerosis controls. FACS enriched CD8+ TEMRA cells, while bulk CD8+ and CD4+ were negatively isolated.

The origin of this receptor is a human donor with multiple sclerosis. The chain combines TRBV3-1 with TRBJ1-5, with no clear D. Material for sequencing was CD4+ T cells from PBMCs. The CDR3 protein is CASSPLGGNQPQHF. The CDR3 coding sequence is TGTGCCAGCAGCCCCCTCGGGGGCAATCAGCCCCAGCATTTT.